The 32 T cell receptor beta chains presented below share a single source sample, sequenced in a study of cytomegalovirus exposure and HLA in healthy donors. In the PCR, 60 Vbeta and 13 Jbeta primers were used. The data were produced by immunoSEQ multiplex PCR, yet TCRdb's version contains in-frame clones alone and is incomplete. Among roughly 200,000 clones listed, 75% to 90% were seen once. Sequenced material: PBMCs. The receptors originated from a man aged 50 to 60 in good health and CMV-seronegative.

This chain links TRBV6-5 with TRBJ2-2; no reliable D call. Trimming cost V 0 bases and J 6 bases, with 5 bases left between them. The CDR3 covers 13 residues. Per germline, CDR1 MNHEY and CDR2 SVGAGI. CDR3 sequence reads: CASSYSAAGELFF. The CDR3 region has the DNA TGTGCCAGCAGTTACTCGGCCGCCGGGGAGCTGTTTTTT.

This clone has only one observation. The rearrangement uses TRBV5-1 and TRBJ2-5; 7 nucleotides align to TRBD2. This CDR3 is built from 14 residues. Germline V gene lookup returns CDR1 SGHRS and CDR2 YFSETQ. The J segment lost 4 bases and the V segment lost 1 base, leaving 4 bases of the junction unmatched. In DNA form, the CDR3 reads TGCGCCAGCAGCTTGCTGGCTAGCGGAGAGACCCAGTACTTC. Translated: CASSLLASGETQYF. The variable domain in full, completed from reference TRBV5-1 and TRBJ2-5, reads KAGVTQTPRYLIKTRGQQVTLSCSPISGHRSVSWYQQTPGQGLQFLFEYFSETQRNKGNFPGRFSGRQFSNSRSEMNVSTLELGDSALYLCASSLLASGETQYFGPGTRLLVL.

The J gene is TRBJ2-1, the V gene TRBV5-4; weak D call: TRBD2 (5 bases). Trimming shortened V by 1 base and J by 7 bases, and 9 bases separated the two germline ends. Per germline, CDR1 SGHNT and CDR2 YYREEE (reference sequence). The CDR3 sequence is 13 residues long. CDR3 amino acids: CASSLISGNEQFF. The DNA of the CDR3 is TGTGCCAGCAGCTTGATCAGCGGTAATGAGCAGTTCTTC.

This clone was seen a single time. The chain employs TRBV10-2 and TRBJ2-4; TRBD2 aligns across 8 bases. Germline CDR1 is WSHSY and CDR2 is SAAADI. V lost 2 bases to trimming and J lost 8 bases; unmatched junction nucleotides: 11. The CDR3 is 16 residues long. CDR3 DNA: TGCGCCAGCAGTGAGGGTACGCGGACTAGCAACGACATTCAGTACTTC. Amino acids: CASSEGTRTSNDIQYF.

The genes are TRBV18 and TRBJ1-2; no clear D gene. V was shortened by 1 base and J by 0 bases, with 9 bases between the two germline ends. This CDR3 is built from 15 residues. Germline V CDR1 and CDR2: KGHSH, LQKENI. The CDR3 region has the DNA TGTGCCAGCTCACCACTCGCGGGTACTAACTATGGCTACACCTTC. Translating gives CASSPLAGTNYGYTF. The entire variable domain, with the rest obtained from reference TRBV18 and TRBJ1-2, is as follows: NAGVMQNPRHLVRRRGQEARLRCSPMKGHSHVYWYRQLPEEGLKFMVYLQKENIIDESGMPKERFSAEFPKEGPSILRIQQVVRGDSAAYFCASSPLAGTNYGYTFGSGTRLTVV.

V usage is TRBV28 and J usage is TRBJ2-7; 10 bases are a match to TRBD1. Germline V gives CDR1 MDHEN, CDR2 SYDVKM. After removal of 6 bases from V and 2 bases from J, the junction contained 4 bases not matched to a gene. The CDR3 length is 14 residues. DNA of the CDR3: TGTGCCAGCAGAGGACAGGGGGATGCCTACGAGCAGTACTTC. This encodes CASRGQGDAYEQYF.

CDR3 DNA sequence: TGCGCCAGCAGCTCCGCCGGGACTAGCGGGAGGCAAGATACGCAGTATTTT. This translates into CASSSAGTSGRQDTQYF. V gene TRBV5-1 combines with J gene TRBJ2-3; 15 positions agree with TRBD2. With 3 bases clipped from V and 5 bases from J, the junction kept 7 bases outside the gene matches. Germline CDR1 reads SGHRS; CDR2 reads YFSETQ. The CDR3 length is 17 residues.

The chain carries TRBV6-5 and TRBJ2-1, with 9 bases identical to TRBD1. Germline loops: CDR1 MNHEY, CDR2 SVGAGI. The CDR3 runs to 15 residues. J gave up 5 bases and V 2 bases, and 4 bases lay outside the gene matches. The CDR3 region is CASSYDRGGNNEQFF. For the CDR3, the DNA is TGTGCCAGCAGTTACGACAGGGGGGGGAACAATGAGCAGTTCTTC.

In DNA, the CDR3 is TGTGCCAGCAGCTTACGGGGTGAGGGCTCTGGAAACACCATATATTTT. Amino acid sequence: CASSLRGEGSGNTIYF. The chain joins TRBV5-4 to TRBJ1-3, with unresolved D. Trimming removed 2 bases at V and 0 bases at J, with 12 bases between. Germline values: CDR1 SGHNT, CDR2 YYREEE (reference sequence). This CDR3 has 16 amino acids.

This chain links TRBV4-2 with TRBJ1-2; 8 bases line up with TRBD1. The ends lost 0 bases at V and 1 base at J; junction bases unmatched: 1. The length of the CDR3 is 15 residues. The germline V gene has CDR1 LGHNA and CDR2 YNFKEQ. For the CDR3, the DNA is TGTGCCAGCAGCCAAGACAGGGGGCTTAACTATGGCTACACCTTC. It translates to CASSQDRGLNYGYTF.

V usage is TRBV7-2 and J usage is TRBJ2-2; TRBD2 agrees at 8 bases. CDR3 length equals 16 residues. CDR1 and CDR2 from the germline V gene are SGHTA and FQGNSA. V gave up 0 bases and J gave up 3 bases; unmatched junction bases: 3. The CDR3 nucleotides are TGTGCCAGCAGCTTAGCGCGGGGGGCGTACACCGGGGAGCTGTTTTTT. Its translation is CASSLARGAYTGELFF.

The chain combines TRBV28 with TRBJ1-2; 7 bases agree with TRBD1. Germline V gene sequence: CDR1 MDHEN, CDR2 SYDVKM. The CDR3 runs to 15 residues. V lost 4 bases, J lost 3 bases, and 8 bases stayed unmatched. In DNA form, the CDR3 reads TGTGCCAGCAGTTCGGGACAGCTCAAGTACTATGGCTACACCTTC. As protein: CASSSGQLKYYGYTF.

This sequence joins TRBV6-1 and TRBJ2-7; TRBD2 aligns across 10 bases. Germline V gene sequence: CDR1 MNHNS, CDR2 SASEGT. The CDR3 runs to 13 residues. The trim removed 5 bases at V and 7 bases at J, leaving 5 bases unmatched. CDR3 loop: CASSLAGVGEQYF. In DNA form, the CDR3 reads TGTGCCAGCAGTCTAGCGGGAGTAGGAGAGCAGTACTTC.

This clone has just a few counts. This sequence joins TRBV30 and TRBJ1-1; D is ambiguous. The germline V gene has CDR1 GTSNPN and CDR2 SVGIG (reference sequence). With 0 bases removed from V and 0 bases from J, the gap between germline ends came to 11 bases. The CDR3 is made up of 15 amino acids. The CDR3 bases are TGTGCCTGGAGTGTGATGAGGATCATGAACACTGAAGCTTTCTTT. It codes for CAWSVMRIMNTEAFF.

The rearrangement links TRBV29-1 to TRBJ2-6; D remains ambiguous. This CDR3 is 13 amino acids long. In germline, CDR1 is SQVTM, CDR2 ANQGSEA. Trimming pared 4 bases from V and 0 bases from J, leaving 4 bases between. The CDR3 sequence: CSVVISGANVLTF. DNA for the CDR3: TGCAGCGTTGTAATCTCTGGGGCCAACGTCCTGACTTTC. Full variable domain (remainder filled in from reference TRBV29-1 and TRBJ2-6): SAVISQKPSRDICQRGTSLTIQCQVDSQVTMMFWYRQQPGQSLTLIATANQGSEATYESGFVIDKFPISRPNLTFSTLTVSNMSPEDSSIYLCSVVISGANVLTFGAGSRLTVL.

V gene TRBV11-2 combines with J gene TRBJ2-2; D might be TRBD1 (6 bases). Germline-derived CDR1 and CDR2 are SGHAT and FQNNGV. The V end lost 11 bases, the J end lost 5 bases, and 9 bases lay between the germline ends. This CDR3 contains 11 residues. The CDR3 DNA follows: TGTGCCCATCAGGGGACCGGGGAGCTGTTTTTT. It codes for CAHQGTGELFF. Supplemented by reference TRBV11-2 and TRBJ2-2, the full variable domain reads EAGVAQSPRYKIIEKRQSVAFWCNPISGHATLYWYQQILGQGPKLLIQFQNNGVVDDSQLPKDRFSAERLKGVDSTLKIQPAKLEDSAVYLCAHQGTGELFFGEGSRLTVL.

The J gene is TRBJ2-7, the V gene TRBV27, with D possibly matching TRBD2 (7 bases). CDR1 is MNHEY, CDR2 SMNVEV, per germline (reference sequence). V was clipped by 2 bases and J by 2 bases, with 25 bases between them. CDR3 length equals 19 residues. CDR3 sequence (DNA): TGTGCCAGCAGTTTAAGATTGGGGGCGCTAAGCGGGGCCCCCTACGAGCAGTACTTC. As protein: CASSLRLGALSGAPYEQYF.

The DNA for the CDR3 is TGTGCCAGCAGCTCGCGGAGGCAGGGGACCTACGAGCAGTACTTC. Its translation is CASSSRRQGTYEQYF. The chain is built from TRBV7-2 and TRBJ2-7; weak D call: TRBD1 (6 bases). Germline V gives CDR1 SGHTA, CDR2 FQGNSA. The CDR3 runs to 15 residues. Deletions cut 4 bases from V and 2 bases from J, with 15 bases between.

The rearrangement uses TRBV7-3 and TRBJ2-7; 8 bases line up with TRBD1. In germline, CDR1 is SGHTA, CDR2 FQGTGA. This CDR3 spans 15 amino acids. Unmatched junction bases numbered 10, after V lost 1 base and J lost 8 bases. This CDR3 is CASSLRVTGEYKQYF. For the CDR3, the DNA is TGTGCCAGCAGCTTAAGGGTGACAGGGGAGTATAAGCAGTACTTC.

The CDR3 sequence is CASSPGLGGNTEAFF. The CDR3 bases are TGTGCCAGCTCACCAGGGTTAGGGGGAAACACTGAAGCTTTCTTT. V gene TRBV18 combines with J gene TRBJ1-1; D might be TRBD1 (6 bases). The V gene lost 2 bases and the J gene lost 2 bases, with 12 bases spanning the gap. The CDR3 is 15 residues long. Germline V lookup: CDR1 KGHSH, CDR2 LQKENI.

The chain employs TRBV4-3 and TRBJ2-3; 7 bases fit TRBD2. Germline CDR1 is LGHNA and CDR2 is YSLEER. Trimming cost V 4 bases and J 3 bases; bases outside gene matches: 4. The CDR3 totals 14 residues. CDR3 region: CASSLQRGTDTQYF. The CDR3 DNA sequence: TGCGCCAGCAGCCTACAGCGGGGAACAGATACGCAGTATTTT.

The genes are TRBV5-1 and TRBJ2-3; TRBD2 aligns across 11 bases. CDR3 length: 13 amino acids. The germline V gene encodes CDR1 SGHRS and CDR2 YFSETQ. With V trimmed by 7 bases and J by 4 bases, 2 bases remained unmatched. CDR3 sequence reads: CASGTSGADTQYF. The CDR3 bases are TGCGCCAGCGGGACTAGCGGTGCAGATACGCAGTATTTT. Looking up the rest from reference TRBV5-1 and TRBJ2-3 gives the full variable domain: KAGVTQTPRYLIKTRGQQVTLSCSPISGHRSVSWYQQTPGQGLQFLFEYFSETQRNKGNFPGRFSGRQFSNSRSEMNVSTLELGDSALYLCASGTSGADTQYFGPGTRLTVL.

The chain employs TRBV11-2 and TRBJ2-1; TRBD2 aligns across 7 bases. The CDR3 runs 16 residues. The junction had 9 bases not matched to a gene; V was cut back by 0 bases and J by 7 bases. CDR1 and CDR2 (germline): SGHAT, FQNNGV. CDR3 coding DNA: TGTGCCAGCAGCTTAGATAGGAACGGGAGGTATAATGAGCAGTTCTTC. Its translation: CASSLDRNGRYNEQFF.

The gene calls are TRBV19 and TRBJ1-5; the D is unclear. The V end lost 6 bases, the J end lost 7 bases, and 16 bases lay between the germline ends. CDR3 length: 14 residues. Germline V gene lookup returns CDR1 LNHDA and CDR2 SQIVND (reference sequence). The CDR3 region is CASRITGSLQPQHF. In DNA, the CDR3 is TGTGCCAGTAGGATTACTGGGAGCCTCCAGCCCCAGCATTTT.

This chain uses TRBV29-1 with TRBJ1-3; 8 positions match TRBD1. This CDR3 contains 13 residues. V trimming: 6 bases; J trimming: 3 bases; junction bases outside the gene matches: 4. The V gene's germline CDR1 is SQVTM and CDR2 ANQGSEA. The CDR3 region is CSVPGGFGNTIYF. The CDR3 DNA reads TGCAGCGTCCCAGGGGGCTTTGGAAACACCATATATTTT.

V is TRBV2 and J is TRBJ2-5; 15 nucleotides agree with TRBD2. V shed 6 bases, J shed 6 bases, and the junction held 11 bases outside the gene matches. Looked up from germline, CDR1 is SNHLY and CDR2 is FYNNEI. The CDR3 length is 17 residues. In nucleotides, the CDR3 is TGTGCCAGCAGATTTGGACTAGCGGGGGGGCCTACGAAGACCCAGTACTTC. This codes for CASRFGLAGGPTKTQYF.

The chain employs TRBV2 and TRBJ2-7; perhaps TRBD1 as D (6 bases). Trimming shortened V by 4 bases and J by 7 bases, and 20 bases separated the two germline ends. This CDR3 region has 15 residues. CDR1 and CDR2 from the germline V gene are SNHLY and FYNNEI. Here the CDR3 DNA reads TGTGCCAGCAGTGGACAAGGGACATTTGGCGTTGAGCAGTACTTC. It specifies CASSGQGTFGVEQYF.

The chain carries TRBV6-1 and TRBJ1-5, with 10 bases identical to TRBD1. Germline V lookup: CDR1 MNHNS, CDR2 SASEGT. Losses at the gene ends were 7 bases for V and 2 bases for J; bases not matched to a gene: 5. This CDR3 region has 15 residues. CDR3 loop: CASNPTGGGNQPQHF. The CDR3 nucleotides are TGTGCCAGCAACCCGACAGGGGGCGGCAATCAGCCCCAGCATTTT.

V gene TRBV13 combines with J gene TRBJ2-4, with 9 bases fitting TRBD1. From germline, CDR1 is PRHDT and CDR2 FYEKMQ (reference sequence). V lost 6 bases and J lost 2; bases outside the gene matches: 5. This CDR3 is built from 15 residues. In nucleotides, the CDR3 is TGTGCCAGCAGGAAACAGGGGGCAACCAAAAACATTCAGTACTTC. Its translation: CASRKQGATKNIQYF. Using reference TRBV13 and TRBJ2-4 for the parts outside the CDR3, the full variable domain is AAGVIQSPRHLIKEKRETATLKCYPIPRHDTVYWYQQGPGQDPQFLISFYEKMQSDKGSIPDRFSAQQFSDYHSELNMSSLELGDSALYFCASRKQGATKNIQYFGAGTRLSVL.

This chain connects TRBV7-9 to TRBJ2-7, with D maybe TRBD1 (6 bases). V gave up 1 base and J gave up 0 bases, with 19 bases separating them. In germline, CDR1 is SEHNR, CDR2 FQNEAQ (reference sequence). The CDR3 length is 18 residues. The CDR3 loop is CASSLVLLGTPASYEQYF. CDR3 DNA: TGTGCCAGCAGCTTAGTTCTACTCGGGACACCTGCCTCCTACGAGCAGTACTTC.

This clone was seen a single time. V gene TRBV7-2 combines with J gene TRBJ2-1, with 12 positions matching TRBD2. CDR1 is SGHTA, CDR2 FQGNSA, per germline. The CDR3 totals 16 residues. V lost 1 base and J lost 9; bases outside the gene matches: 7. The CDR3 DNA is TGTGCCAGCAGCTTAGGCTCTAGCGGGAGGGGTTTTGAGCAGTTCTTC. Translated: CASSLGSSGRGFEQFF. The whole variable domain, filled in from reference TRBV7-2 and TRBJ2-1, reads GAGVSQSPSNKVTEKGKDVELRCDPISGHTALYWYRQSLGQGLEFLIYFQGNSAPDKSGLPSDRFSAERTGGSVSTLTIQRTQQEDSAVYLCASSLGSSGRGFEQFFGPGTRLTVL.

The genes are TRBV29-1 and TRBJ2-2; 9 nucleotides agree with TRBD2. Germline assignment: CDR1 SQVTM and CDR2 ANQGSEA. The CDR3 consists of 14 residues. With V trimmed by 4 bases and J by 0 bases, 0 bases remained unmatched. The DNA for the CDR3 is TGCAGCGTTGCTAGCGGGGCGAACACCGGGGAGCTGTTTTTT. Amino acids: CSVASGANTGELFF.